Following are 27 T cell receptor beta chains from one sample sequenced in a study of blood T cell repertoires in COVID-19. Sequencing used immunoSEQ multiplex PCR; TCRdb keeps in-frame clones, though not all of them. The sample includes around 190,000 clones, around 83% of them seen just once. Sequences were obtained from peripheral blood. These receptor sequences come from a human donor in a cohort sampled during active COVID-19.

The chain recombines TRBV5-1 with TRBJ2-1; a possible D gene is TRBD1 (5 bases). Germline CDR1 and CDR2: SGHRS and YFSETQ. The CDR3 is 19 amino acids. Trimming left V 4 bases short and J 0 bases short, with 23 bases between. The CDR3 bases are TGCGCCAGCAGCCCCTCGGGTAATAGGGGCAGCAGCTCCTACAATGAGCAGTTCTTC. It yields the protein CASSPSGNRGSSSYNEQFF.

The V call is TRBV15, the J call TRBJ2-5; 7 bases map to TRBD1. Germline V gene lookup returns CDR1 LNHNV and CDR2 YYDKDF (reference sequence). The J segment lost 1 base and the V segment lost 5 bases, leaving 7 bases of the junction unmatched. CDR3 length: 15 residues. The CDR3 here is CATSPRQGGQETQYF. The CDR3 nucleotides read TGTGCCACCAGCCCCCGACAGGGTGGCCAAGAGACCCAGTACTTC.

The chain is built from TRBV4-2 and TRBJ2-1; D not resolved. Deletions cut 0 bases from V and 7 bases from J, with 10 bases between. CDR3 size: 14 residues. The germline V gene has CDR1 LGHNA and CDR2 YNFKEQ. The CDR3 loop is CASSQERSKNEQFF. The DNA of the CDR3 is TGTGCCAGCAGCCAAGAGCGGAGTAAGAATGAGCAGTTCTTC.

The chain uses TRBV5-6 and TRBJ2-7; 8 bases are shared with TRBD1. CDR1 and CDR2 (germline): SGHDT, YYEEEE. V lost 4 bases and J lost 6; bases outside the gene matches: 6. This CDR3 region has 13 residues. DNA of the CDR3: TGTGCCAGCAGCACCCCAGGGGGCTCCGAGCAGTACTTC. Its protein is CASSTPGGSEQYF.

Notes on this clone: Mismatch with germline at one junction end may stem from a read error. The chain recombines TRBV3-1 (or the pseudogene TRBV3-2) with TRBJ2-7; 8 bases are shared with TRBD2. The length of the CDR3 is 17 residues. Germline V lookup: CDR1 LGHDT, CDR2 YNNKEL (reference sequence). CDR3 sequence: CASSKEGVAGYAYEQYF. As DNA, the CDR3 is TGTGCCAGCAGCAAAGAGGGGGTAGCGGGATATGCCTACGAGCAGTACTTC.

The V and J genes are TRBV7-6 and TRBJ1-3; a weak D match, TRBD1 (6 bases). This CDR3 spans 15 amino acids. Between the trimmed V and J ends, which lost 5 bases and 3 bases, there was a span of 14 bases. Germline CDR1 and CDR2: SGHVS and FNYEAQ. CDR3 bases: TGTGCCAGCAGCCCCTTACAGGGTTTTGGAAACACCATATATTTT. Translating it yields CASSPLQGFGNTIYF.

This clone was found once. This rearrangement joins TRBV3-1 (or the pseudogene TRBV3-2) to TRBJ1-2; D may be TRBD1 (6 bases). The CDR3 sequence is 12 residues long. Germline V CDR1 and CDR2: LGHDT, YNNKEL (reference sequence). Trimming left V 6 bases short and J 6 bases short, with 11 bases between. CDR3 sequence reads: CASRSRTDGYTF. DNA for the CDR3: TGTGCCAGCAGATCCAGGACAGATGGCTACACCTTC.

This clone was observed a single time. The gene calls are TRBV19 and TRBJ2-7, with D perhaps matching TRBD2 (7 bases). This CDR3 is 14 amino acids long. V was clipped by 4 bases and J by 3 bases, with 13 bases between them. Germline-derived CDR1 and CDR2 are LNHDA and SQIVND (reference sequence). The CDR3 reads CASSTVGGLYEQYF. CDR3 DNA sequence: TGTGCCAGTAGTACTGTCGGGGGGCTCTACGAGCAGTACTTC.

The rearrangement links TRBV6-4 to TRBJ2-2; 7 bases line up with TRBD2. This CDR3 comprises 13 residues. CDR1 and CDR2 (germline): MRHNA, SNTAGT. The V segment lost 7 bases and the J segment 5 bases; nucleotides outside the gene matches: 4. This CDR3 reads CASKPGGTGELFF. The CDR3 coding sequence is TGTGCCAGCAAACCGGGAGGAACCGGGGAGCTGTTTTTT.

The rearrangement joins TRBV6-6 to TRBJ1-5; no clear D gene. Trimming left V 11 bases short and J 5 bases short, with 16 bases between. The CDR3 covers 13 residues. Germline-derived CDR1 and CDR2 are MNHNY and SVGAGI (reference sequence). Here the CDR3 DNA reads TGTGCCTCCTCTTCGGAGAAATATCAGCCCCAGCATTTT. This gives the protein CASSSEKYQPQHF.

CDR3 sequence reads: CASSVDAREETQYF. As DNA, the CDR3 is TGTGCCAGCAGCGTAGACGCCAGGGAAGAGACCCAGTACTTC. This rearrangement joins TRBV9 to TRBJ2-5, with TRBD1 as a possible D gene (5 bases). The germline V and J ends were trimmed by 0 bases and 3 bases, with 9 bases remaining between them. The length of the CDR3 is 14 residues. The germline CDR1 and CDR2 sequences are SGDLS and YYNGEE. The full variable domain, its missing parts supplied by reference TRBV9 and TRBJ2-5, is DSGVTQTPKHLITATGQRVTLRCSPRSGDLSVYWYQQSLDQGLQFLIQYYNGEERAKGNILERFSAQQFPDLHSELNLSSLELGDSALYFCASSVDAREETQYFGPGTRLLVL.

The genes are TRBV15 and TRBJ2-7, with TRBD2 matching over 14 bases. V was pared by 0 bases and J by 4 bases, with 2 bases of the junction left unmatched. Looked up from germline, CDR1 is LNHNV and CDR2 is YYDKDF (reference sequence). The CDR3 has 16 amino acids. CDR3 nucleotides: TGTGCCACCAGCAGAGAGGGACTAGCGGGGGCTTACGAGCAGTACTTC. It yields the protein CATSREGLAGAYEQYF.

In this sample, this clone turned up a few times. The chain links TRBV7-3 to TRBJ2-2; 11 bases align to TRBD2. Germline trimming cut 5 bases from V and 1 base from J; bases unmatched to any gene: 6. The germline V gene encodes CDR1 SGHTA and CDR2 FQGTGA. The length of the CDR3 is 17 residues. CDR3 residues: CASSPSSGGMNTGELFF. The DNA for the CDR3 is TGTGCCAGCAGCCCTTCTAGCGGGGGGATGAACACCGGGGAGCTGTTTTTT.

This clone has only a few counts. V usage is TRBV5-1 and J usage is TRBJ2-7, with D tentatively TRBD1 (5 bases). CDR1 and CDR2 from the germline V gene are SGHRS and YFSETQ. V lost 4 bases and J lost 3, with 17 bases in between. The CDR3 length is 15 residues. CDR3 residues: CASSDSSLQGYEQYF. CDR3 coding DNA: TGCGCCAGCAGCGACTCTTCTTTGCAGGGCTACGAGCAGTACTTC.

The rearrangement joins TRBV9 to TRBJ1-6; 8 bases line up with TRBD1. The CDR3 totals 19 residues. Trimming at V came to 3 bases and at J to 0 bases, leaving 11 bases not matched to a gene. The germline V gene has CDR1 SGDLS and CDR2 YYNGEE. CDR3 residues: CASSAGQGSDGSYNSPLHF. Written as DNA, the CDR3 is TGTGCCAGCAGCGCCGGACAGGGTTCAGACGGCTCCTATAATTCACCCCTCCACTTT.

The J gene is TRBJ2-7, the V gene TRBV28, with D perhaps TRBD2 (6 bases). Trimming pared 4 bases from V and 2 bases from J, leaving 18 bases between. Germline assignment: CDR1 MDHEN and CDR2 SYDVKM. This CDR3 spans 16 amino acids. DNA for the CDR3: TGTGCCAGCAGTTCCCGAATCTTACGGAGGGCCTACGAGCAGTACTTC. This encodes CASSSRILRRAYEQYF. The variable domain in full, completed from reference TRBV28 and TRBJ2-7, reads DVKVTQSSRYLVKRTGEKVFLECVQDMDHENMFWYRQDPGLGLRLIYFSYDVKMKEKGDIPEGYSVSREKKERFSLILESASTNQTSMYLCASSSRILRRAYEQYFGPGTRLTVT.

The chain combines TRBV7-2 with TRBJ2-7; TRBD2 agrees at 11 bases. V trimming: 5 bases; J trimming: 4 bases; junction bases outside the gene matches: 4. This CDR3 comprises 14 residues. Germline values: CDR1 SGHTA, CDR2 FQGNSA. The CDR3 DNA reads as TGTGCCAGCAGCGTCGGGACTAGCGGTTACGAGCAGTACTTC. This sequence encodes CASSVGTSGYEQYF.

This clone was detected only once. The rearrangement links TRBV7-3 to TRBJ1-2; D remains unclear. The CDR3 sequence is 14 residues long. V shed 5 bases and J shed 7 bases, with 17 bases lying between them. Germline V gene data show CDR1 as SGHTA and CDR2 as FQGTGA. The CDR3 sequence is CASSPGREVSGYTF. CDR3 nucleotide sequence: TGTGCCAGCAGCCCCGGAAGGGAGGTTTCTGGCTACACCTTC.

A few counts support this clone. This chain connects TRBV7-3 to TRBJ2-7; D is possibly TRBD1 (5 bases). V gave up 3 bases and J gave up 3 bases, with 9 bases separating them. Per the germline V gene, CDR1 is SGHTA and CDR2 is FQGTGA. The CDR3 extends over 13 amino acids. CDR3 sequence (DNA): TGTGCCAGCAGCTTCCATCAGGGCTACGAGCAGTACTTC. As protein: CASSFHQGYEQYF. Using reference TRBV7-3 and TRBJ2-7 for the parts outside the CDR3, the full variable domain is GAGVSQTPSNKVTEKGKYVELRCDPISGHTALYWYRQSLGQGPEFLIYFQGTGAADDSGLPNDRFFAVRPEGSVSTLKIQRTERGDSAVYLCASSFHQGYEQYFGPGTRLTVT.

V gene TRBV5-4 combines with J gene TRBJ1-1; D call uncertain. Per the germline V gene, CDR1 is SGHNT and CDR2 is YYREEE (reference sequence). Trimming shortened V by 5 bases and J by 0 bases, and 14 bases separated the two germline ends. This CDR3 has 15 amino acids. The CDR3 spells CASSLEVLVNTEAFF. CDR3 nucleotides: TGTGCCAGCAGTCTTGAGGTTTTGGTGAACACTGAAGCTTTCTTT.

CDR3 sequence reads: CATSPRTVSSGANVLTF. DNA for the CDR3: TGTGCCACCAGTCCCCGGACAGTTAGCTCTGGGGCCAACGTCCTGACTTTC. The chain links TRBV24-1 to TRBJ2-6, with TRBD1 as a possible D gene (6 bases). The CDR3 consists of 17 residues. CDR1 KGHDR and CDR2 SFDVKD come from the germline V gene. V was shortened by 6 bases and J by 0 bases, with 14 bases between the two germline ends.

The chain combines TRBV5-4 with TRBJ2-5; 12 nucleotides agree with TRBD2. The junction had 5 bases not matched to a gene; V was cut back by 3 bases and J by 5 bases. There are 15 residues in the CDR3. CDR1 is SGHNT, CDR2 YYREEE, per germline (reference sequence). CDR3 sequence reads: CASSSTSGRLETQYF. The CDR3 nucleotides read TGTGCCAGCAGCTCGACTAGCGGGAGATTGGAGACCCAGTACTTC.

The V call is TRBV11-3, the J call TRBJ2-1; 8 bases map to TRBD2. In germline, CDR1 is SGHNT, CDR2 YENEEA. The CDR3 spans 14 residues. V shed 3 bases and J 6 bases; nucleotides not matched to a gene: 4. The DNA of the CDR3 is TGTGCCAGCAGCTTGGGCGGGAGGTCCAATGAGCAGTTCTTC. This encodes CASSLGGRSNEQFF.

This clone was seen once. This sequence joins TRBV18 and TRBJ1-2; tentative D call: TRBD1 (6 bases). Per germline, CDR1 KGHSH and CDR2 LQKENI. Trimming took 3 bases from V and 0 from J, leaving 8 bases between them. CDR3 length: 14 residues. The CDR3 protein is CASSPPGANYGYTF. The CDR3, as DNA: TGTGCCAGCTCACCGCCAGGGGCTAACTATGGCTACACCTTC.

This chain joins TRBV7-9 and TRBJ2-7; 10 bases fit TRBD2. This CDR3 contains 15 residues. Germline lookup yields CDR1 SEHNR and CDR2 FQNEAQ (reference sequence). The V segment lost 1 base and the J segment 5 bases; nucleotides outside the gene matches: 5. CDR3 sequence: CASSLVGLATNEQYF. CDR3 nucleotides: TGTGCCAGCAGCTTAGTGGGACTAGCGACGAACGAGCAGTACTTC.

The chain is built from TRBV11-3 and TRBJ1-2; 8 positions agree with TRBD1. The CDR3 has 12 amino acids. The ends lost 5 bases at V and 13 bases at J; junction bases unmatched: 9. Germline CDR1 is SGHNT and CDR2 is YENEEA. In DNA, the CDR3 is TGTGCCAGCAGCCAGACCCAGGGGGCGGTCACCTTC. Amino acid sequence: CASSQTQGAVTF.

The rearrangement links TRBV7-2 to TRBJ1-2; D gene unclear. This CDR3 has 16 amino acids. The V gene lost 6 bases and the J gene lost 4 bases, with 21 bases spanning the gap. CDR1 and CDR2 (germline): SGHTA, FQGNSA. This CDR3 reads CASSYYQEVDFYGYTF. The CDR3 DNA reads as TGTGCCAGCAGTTATTACCAGGAGGTGGACTTCTATGGCTACACCTTC.